These 3 T cell receptor beta chains originate from one sample sequenced in a study of long-term antiretroviral therapy in people with HIV. Researchers ran immunoSEQ v3.0 at survey level. Libraries were prepared by immunoSEQ multiplex PCR; TCRdb keeps only in-frame clonotypes and omits some of them. The sample lists about 11,000 clones, around 80% seen once, with about 19% in the top ten. Sequencing used unsorted PBMCs, obtained less than 7.5 years after starting antiretroviral therapy. The source is a man aged 50 to 59 with HIV.

The chain recombines TRBV7-9 with TRBJ1-2; 8 bases align to TRBD1. Germline V CDR1 and CDR2: SEHNR, FQNEAQ (reference sequence). Trimming took 7 bases from V and 2 from J; bases not matched to a gene: 3. The CDR3 loop spans 13 amino acids. CDR3 sequence: CASTGGVNYGYTF. CDR3 nucleotides: TGTGCCAGCACAGGGGGCGTGAACTATGGCTACACCTTC.

CDR3 amino acids: CASSYSSTLGGNTIYF. The CDR3 DNA reads TGTGCCAGCAGTTACTCGTCCACCCTGGGTGGAAACACCATATATTTT. This sequence joins TRBV6-5 and TRBJ1-3, with D unresolved. V lost 0 bases to trimming and J lost 3 bases, with 12 bases between them. CDR1 is MNHEY, CDR2 SVGAGI, per germline. CDR3 length: 16 amino acids.

The chain uses TRBV11-2 and TRBJ2-3, with 8 bases fitting TRBD2. From germline, CDR1 is SGHAT and CDR2 FQNNGV. CDR3 size: 15 residues. Losses at the gene ends were 1 base for V and 5 bases for J; bases not matched to a gene: 5. This CDR3 reads CASSLGPGLGDTQYF. CDR3 sequence (DNA): TGTGCCAGCAGCTTAGGGCCGGGACTAGGAGATACGCAGTATTTT.